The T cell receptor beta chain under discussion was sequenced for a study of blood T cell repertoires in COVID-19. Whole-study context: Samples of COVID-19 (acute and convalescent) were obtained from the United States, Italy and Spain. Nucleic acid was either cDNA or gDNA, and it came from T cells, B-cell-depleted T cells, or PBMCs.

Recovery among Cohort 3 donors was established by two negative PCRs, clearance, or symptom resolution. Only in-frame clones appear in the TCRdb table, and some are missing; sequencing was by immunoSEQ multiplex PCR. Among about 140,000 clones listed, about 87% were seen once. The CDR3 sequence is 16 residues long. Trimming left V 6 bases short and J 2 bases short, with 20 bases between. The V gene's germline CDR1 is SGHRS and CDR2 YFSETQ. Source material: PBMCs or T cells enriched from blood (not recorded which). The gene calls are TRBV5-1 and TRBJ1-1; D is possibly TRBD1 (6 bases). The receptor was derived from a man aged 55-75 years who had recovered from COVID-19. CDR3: CASTTYGGRENTEAFF. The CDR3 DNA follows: TGCGCCAGCACCACATATGGGGGCAGGGAAAACACTGAAGCTTTCTTT.